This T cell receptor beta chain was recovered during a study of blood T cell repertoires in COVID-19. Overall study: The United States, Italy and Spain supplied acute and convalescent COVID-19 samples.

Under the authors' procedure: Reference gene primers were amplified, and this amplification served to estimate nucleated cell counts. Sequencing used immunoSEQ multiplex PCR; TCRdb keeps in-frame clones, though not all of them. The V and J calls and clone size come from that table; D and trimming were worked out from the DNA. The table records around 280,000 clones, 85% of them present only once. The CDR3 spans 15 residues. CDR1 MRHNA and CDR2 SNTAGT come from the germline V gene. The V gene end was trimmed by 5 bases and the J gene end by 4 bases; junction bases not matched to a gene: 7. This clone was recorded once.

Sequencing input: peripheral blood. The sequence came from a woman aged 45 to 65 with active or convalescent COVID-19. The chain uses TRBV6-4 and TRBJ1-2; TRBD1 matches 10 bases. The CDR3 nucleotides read TGTGCCAGCAGTACCCGGACAGGGGGTCCCTATGGCTACACCTTC. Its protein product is CASSTRTGGPYGYTF.